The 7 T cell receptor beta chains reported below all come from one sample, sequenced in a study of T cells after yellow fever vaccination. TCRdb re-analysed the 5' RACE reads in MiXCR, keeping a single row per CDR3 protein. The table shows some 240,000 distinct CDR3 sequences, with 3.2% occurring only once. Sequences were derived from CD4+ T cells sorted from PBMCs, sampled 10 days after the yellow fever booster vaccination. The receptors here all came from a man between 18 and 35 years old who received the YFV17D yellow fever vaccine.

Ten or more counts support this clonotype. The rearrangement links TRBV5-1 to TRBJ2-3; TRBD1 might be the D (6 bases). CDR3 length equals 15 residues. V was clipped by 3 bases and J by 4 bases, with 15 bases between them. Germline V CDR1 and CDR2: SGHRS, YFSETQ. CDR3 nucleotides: TGCGCCAGCAGCTCGACAGGCCTGGGGCCAGATACGCAGTATTTT. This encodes CASSSTGLGPDTQYF.

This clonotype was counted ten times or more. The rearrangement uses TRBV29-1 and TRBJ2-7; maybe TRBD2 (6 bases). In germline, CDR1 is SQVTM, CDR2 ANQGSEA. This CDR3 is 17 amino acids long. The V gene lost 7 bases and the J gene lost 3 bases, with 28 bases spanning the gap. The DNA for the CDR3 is TGCAGCGCGTGCACGGGACTCACCCTCGGAAGTTTCTACGAGCAGTACGTC. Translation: CSACTGLTLGSFYEQYV.

The CDR3 region has the DNA TGTGCCAGCAGTTCAGCCGACAGGGACACTGAAGCTTTCTTT. Protein product: CASSSADRDTEAFF. The V and J genes are TRBV5-4 and TRBJ1-1, with 7 bases matching TRBD1. With V trimmed by 5 bases and J by 3 bases, 7 bases remained unmatched. This CDR3 has 14 amino acids. Germline CDR1 SGHNT, CDR2 YYREEE (reference sequence).

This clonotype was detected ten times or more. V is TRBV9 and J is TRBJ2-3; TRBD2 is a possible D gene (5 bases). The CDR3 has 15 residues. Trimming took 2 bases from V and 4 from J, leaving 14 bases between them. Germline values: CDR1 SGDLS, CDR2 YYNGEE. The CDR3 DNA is TGTGCCAGCAGCGTCAGAGGGCCTCGATCAGATACGCAGTATTTT. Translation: CASSVRGPRSDTQYF. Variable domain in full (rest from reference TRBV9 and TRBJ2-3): DSGVTQTPKHLITATGQRVTLRCSPRSGDLSVYWYQQSLDQGLQFLIQYYNGEERAKGNILERFSAQQFPDLHSELNLSSLELGDSALYFCASSVRGPRSDTQYFGPGTRLTVL.

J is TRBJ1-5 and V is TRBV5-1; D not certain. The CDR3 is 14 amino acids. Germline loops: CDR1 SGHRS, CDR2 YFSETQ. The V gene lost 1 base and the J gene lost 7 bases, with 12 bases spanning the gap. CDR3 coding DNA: TGCGCCAGCAGCTTGTCGGGGTTTGGGCAGCCCCAGCATTTT. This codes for CASSLSGFGQPQHF.

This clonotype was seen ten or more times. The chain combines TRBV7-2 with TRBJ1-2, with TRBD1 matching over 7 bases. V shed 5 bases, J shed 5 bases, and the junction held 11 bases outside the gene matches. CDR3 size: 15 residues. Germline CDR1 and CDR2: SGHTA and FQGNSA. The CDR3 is CASSHPGQRMYGYTF. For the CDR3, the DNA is TGTGCCAGCAGCCATCCGGGACAGAGAATGTATGGCTACACCTTC.

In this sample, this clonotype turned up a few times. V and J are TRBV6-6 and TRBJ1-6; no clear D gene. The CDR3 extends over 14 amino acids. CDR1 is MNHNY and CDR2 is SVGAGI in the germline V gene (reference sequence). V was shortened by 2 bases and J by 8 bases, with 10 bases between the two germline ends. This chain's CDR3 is CASSYSSVDSPLHF. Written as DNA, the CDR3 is TGTGCCAGCAGTTACAGCTCCGTAGATTCACCCCTCCACTTT.